The rows below give T cell receptor beta chains drawn from one sample of a study of blood T cell repertoires in COVID-19. The repertoire was sequenced with immunoSEQ multiplex PCR; TCRdb's copy has only in-frame clones and lacks some. This repertoire shows roughly 250,000 clones, approximately 79% found once; its top ten account for 4% to 6%. Material for sequencing was peripheral blood. These receptors were taken from a woman aged 80 or over with active or convalescent COVID-19. Both conserved end residues are part of each CDR3. A D gene is named only where the DNA matches it firmly. Clone size, where shown, is once, few, many, or a class for clones that have expanded.

d_call: TRBD1; clone_size: NA; v_call: TRBV2; j_call: TRBJ2-1; cdr3_nt: TGTGCCAGCAGTGAAGCGGGAACCTTGGGGCGGGACAGGGGTTCTTTCTTC; cdr3_aa: CASSEAGTLGRDRGSFF
d_call: NA; clone_size: few; v_call: TRBV10-3; j_call: TRBJ1-1; cdr3_nt: TGTGCCATCAGTGAAAATAGGAACACTGAAGCTTTCTTT; cdr3_aa: CAISENRNTEAFF
d_call: NA; clone_size: NA; v_call: TRBV27; j_call: TRBJ1-1; cdr3_nt: TGTGCCAGCAGTCCACCGGGACAGAACACTGAAGCTTTCTTT; cdr3_aa: CASSPPGQNTEAFF
d_call: TRBD2; clone_size: once; v_call: TRBV6-6; j_call: TRBJ2-3; cdr3_nt: TGTGCCAGCCGTTTAGCGGGGGGGCTTGGCACAGATACGCAGTATTTT; cdr3_aa: CASRLAGGLGTDTQYF
d_call: NA; clone_size: NA; v_call: TRBV6-1; j_call: TRBJ2-7; cdr3_nt: TGTGCCAGCAGTGAAGCGGACTCAGGGGTCGAGCAGTACTTC; cdr3_aa: CASSEADSGVEQYF
d_call: TRBD1; clone_size: NA; v_call: TRBV19; j_call: TRBJ1-2; cdr3_nt: TGTGCCAGTAGGGGCCTACAGGGGCGGGATGGCTACACCTTC; cdr3_aa: CASRGLQGRDGYTF
d_call: TRBD1; clone_size: NA; v_call: TRBV9; j_call: TRBJ1-6; cdr3_nt: TGTGCCAGCAGGCCGGGACAGGAAAATTCACCCCTCCACTTT; cdr3_aa: CASRPGQENSPLHF
d_call: TRBD1; clone_size: NA; v_call: TRBV7-9; j_call: TRBJ1-1; cdr3_nt: TGTGCCAGCAGCTTGTCCCGGGACAGGGGGCTCACTGAAGCTTTCTTT; cdr3_aa: CASSLSRDRGLTEAFF
d_call: NA; clone_size: NA; v_call: TRBV6-5; j_call: TRBJ1-1; cdr3_nt: TGTGCCAGCAGCGCACTCACCTCGGACACTGAAGCTTTCTTT; cdr3_aa: CASSALTSDTEAFF
d_call: NA; clone_size: NA; v_call: TRBV19; j_call: TRBJ1-5; cdr3_nt: TGTGCCAGTAGTATCGCGCTGAGCAATCAGCCCCAGCATTTT; cdr3_aa: CASSIALSNQPQHF
d_call: TRBD1; clone_size: NA; v_call: TRBV5-8; j_call: TRBJ1-2; cdr3_nt: TGTGCCAGCAGCTCGGTAACAGGGGACTATGGCTACACCTTC; cdr3_aa: CASSSVTGDYGYTF
d_call: NA; clone_size: NA; v_call: TRBV30; j_call: TRBJ1-2; cdr3_nt: TGTGCCTGGAGTCCCTCACAGTACTGGGAACAGGCGCCCGGCTACACCTTC; cdr3_aa: CAWSPSQYWEQAPGYTF
d_call: TRBD1; clone_size: once; v_call: TRBV9; j_call: TRBJ1-2; cdr3_nt: TGTGCCAGCAGCGTACAGGGGGCAGACTATGGCTACACCTTC; cdr3_aa: CASSVQGADYGYTF
d_call: NA; clone_size: NA; v_call: TRBV11-1; j_call: TRBJ1-2; cdr3_nt: TGTGCCAGCAGCCCGCGGGACTATGGCTACACCTTC; cdr3_aa: CASSPRDYGYTF
d_call: TRBD1; clone_size: NA; v_call: TRBV19; j_call: TRBJ2-2; cdr3_nt: TGTGCCAGTAGTAATTTGCGGACAGGCGCCCCCGGGGAGCTGTTTTTT; cdr3_aa: CASSNLRTGAPGELFF
d_call: NA; clone_size: NA; v_call: TRBV6-1; j_call: TRBJ1-5; cdr3_nt: TGTGCCAGCAGTTTCGGGTATAGCAATCAGCCCCAGCATTTT; cdr3_aa: CASSFGYSNQPQHF
d_call: TRBD2; clone_size: NA; v_call: TRBV7-9; j_call: TRBJ2-7; cdr3_nt: TGTGCCAGCAGCAAAACTAGCGGGACTTACTCCTACGAGCAGTACTTC; cdr3_aa: CASSKTSGTYSYEQYF
d_call: NA; clone_size: NA; v_call: TRBV6-1; j_call: TRBJ1-5; cdr3_nt: TGTGCCAGCAGTGAAGCGGGGCAGCGGGGTTACCAGCCCCAGCATTTT; cdr3_aa: CASSEAGQRGYQPQHF
d_call: NA; clone_size: NA; v_call: TRBV12-3/TRBV12-4; j_call: TRBJ1-1; cdr3_nt: TGTGCCAGCCGAGGACAGATGAACACTGAAGCTTTCTTT; cdr3_aa: CASRGQMNTEAFF
d_call: NA; clone_size: few; v_call: TRBV6-5; j_call: TRBJ1-3; cdr3_nt: TGTGCCAGCAGTTACCGTAGCTCTGGAAACACCATATATTTT; cdr3_aa: CASSYRSSGNTIYF
d_call: NA; clone_size: NA; v_call: TRBV5-5; j_call: TRBJ1-2; cdr3_nt: TGTGCCAGCAGCCTTGGACAGCCTCCCGCTTATCCCTATGGCTACACCTTC; cdr3_aa: CASSLGQPPAYPYGYTF
d_call: NA; clone_size: NA; v_call: TRBV2; j_call: TRBJ2-3; cdr3_nt: TGTGCCAGCAGGAAGGGGCGTCGCACAGATACGCAGTATTTT; cdr3_aa: CASRKGRRTDTQYF
d_call: NA; clone_size: NA; v_call: TRBV6-7; j_call: TRBJ1-5; cdr3_nt: TGTGCCAGCAGTTACTCAAGGGGACAAGGGAGATTTCGGCCCCAGCATTTT; cdr3_aa: CASSYSRGQGRFRPQHF
d_call: NA; clone_size: NA; v_call: TRBV5-1; j_call: TRBJ1-3; cdr3_nt: TGCGCCAGCAGCTTGCCAGGGGAAAACACCATATATTTT; cdr3_aa: CASSLPGENTIYF
d_call: NA; clone_size: NA; v_call: TRBV5-6; j_call: TRBJ2-7; cdr3_nt: TGTGCCAGCAGCGCTGTTACAGGGACCCACTACGAGCAGTACTTC; cdr3_aa: CASSAVTGTHYEQYF
d_call: TRBD1; clone_size: NA; v_call: TRBV6-4; j_call: TRBJ2-6; cdr3_nt: TGTGCCAGCAGCGGACAGGTCTCTGGGGCCAACGTCCTGACTTTC; cdr3_aa: CASSGQVSGANVLTF
d_call: NA; clone_size: NA; v_call: TRBV28; j_call: TRBJ1-1; cdr3_nt: TGTGCCAGCAGATTAACAGGGTATTCCACTGAAGCTTTCTTT; cdr3_aa: CASRLTGYSTEAFF
d_call: NA; clone_size: NA; v_call: TRBV7-9; j_call: TRBJ2-3; cdr3_nt: TGTGCCAGCAGCCGGAGGGGTGGCGGGCCTAGCACAGATACGCAGTATTTT; cdr3_aa: CASSRRGGGPSTDTQYF
d_call: NA; clone_size: NA; v_call: TRBV27; j_call: TRBJ2-7; cdr3_nt: TGTGCCAGCAGTTTTTCCGGACAGTCCTACGAGCAGTACTTC; cdr3_aa: CASSFSGQSYEQYF
d_call: NA; clone_size: few; v_call: TRBV2; j_call: TRBJ1-2; cdr3_nt: TGTGCCAGCATGACGGGGAACTATGGCTACACCTTC; cdr3_aa: CASMTGNYGYTF
d_call: NA; clone_size: NA; v_call: TRBV3-1/TRBV3-2; j_call: TRBJ1-6; cdr3_nt: TGTGCCAGCAGCGTGAGCCTGGGCGCTAATTCACCCCTCCACTTT; cdr3_aa: CASSVSLGANSPLHF
d_call: NA; clone_size: NA; v_call: TRBV24-1; j_call: TRBJ2-5; cdr3_nt: TGTGCCACCAGTGATTTGCCCAGGGGATCGTACCAAGAGACCCAGTACTTC; cdr3_aa: CATSDLPRGSYQETQYF
d_call: NA; clone_size: NA; v_call: TRBV7-9; j_call: TRBJ2-2; cdr3_nt: TGTGCCAGCAGCTTAGCTCTAAACACCGGGGAGCTGTTTTTT; cdr3_aa: CASSLALNTGELFF
d_call: TRBD1; clone_size: NA; v_call: TRBV23-1; j_call: TRBJ1-2; cdr3_nt: TGCGCCAGCATAAGGACAGGGGGCCTCGAGGCCGGGCCCCGAGGCGATGGCTACACCTTC; cdr3_aa: CASIRTGGLEAGPRGDGYTF
d_call: TRBD1; clone_size: NA; v_call: TRBV11-2; j_call: TRBJ1-6; cdr3_nt: TGTGCCAGCAGCTTAGATGGTATAGGGACAGGCTATAATTCACCCCTCCACTTT; cdr3_aa: CASSLDGIGTGYNSPLHF
d_call: NA; clone_size: NA; v_call: TRBV24-1; j_call: TRBJ1-1; cdr3_nt: TGTGCCACCAGTGGACAGAAGAACACTGAAGCTTTCTTT; cdr3_aa: CATSGQKNTEAFF
d_call: NA; clone_size: NA; v_call: TRBV5-1; j_call: TRBJ1-1; cdr3_nt: TGCGCCAGCAGCTTGTGGGGGGAGCTCACTGAAGCTTTCTTT; cdr3_aa: CASSLWGELTEAFF
d_call: NA; clone_size: once; v_call: TRBV18; j_call: TRBJ1-3; cdr3_nt: TGTGCCAGCTCGTATCGCGCCGGGGGCTCTGGAAACACCATATATTTT; cdr3_aa: CASSYRAGGSGNTIYF
d_call: NA; clone_size: NA; v_call: TRBV19; j_call: TRBJ1-1; cdr3_nt: TGTGCCAGTAGTATAGACCGGGAAGCTTTCTTT; cdr3_aa: CASSIDREAFF
d_call: NA; clone_size: NA; v_call: TRBV3-1/TRBV3-2; j_call: TRBJ1-6; cdr3_nt: TGTGCCAGCAGCCAAGCGGTTGGGGGGGCCTTTTCACCCCTCCACTTT; cdr3_aa: CASSQAVGGAFSPLHF
d_call: NA; clone_size: NA; v_call: TRBV12-3/TRBV12-4; j_call: TRBJ2-1; cdr3_nt: TGTGCCAGCAGTTTCGGGGGGCGGGGTGAGCAGTTCTTC; cdr3_aa: CASSFGGRGEQFF